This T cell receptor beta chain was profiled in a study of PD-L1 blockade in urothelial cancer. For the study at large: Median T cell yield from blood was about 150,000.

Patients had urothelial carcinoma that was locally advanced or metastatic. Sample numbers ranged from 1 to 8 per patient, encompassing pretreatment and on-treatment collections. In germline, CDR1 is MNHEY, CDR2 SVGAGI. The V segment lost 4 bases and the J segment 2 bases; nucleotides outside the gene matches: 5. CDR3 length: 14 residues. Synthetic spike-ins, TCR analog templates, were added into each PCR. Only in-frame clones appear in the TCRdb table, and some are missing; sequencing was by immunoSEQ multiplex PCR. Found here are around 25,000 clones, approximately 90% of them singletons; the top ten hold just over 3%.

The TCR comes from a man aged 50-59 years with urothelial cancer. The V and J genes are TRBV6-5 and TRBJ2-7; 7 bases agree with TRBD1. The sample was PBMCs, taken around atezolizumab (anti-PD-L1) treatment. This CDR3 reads CASSFLQGTYEQYF. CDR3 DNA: TGTGCCAGCAGTTTCTTACAGGGGACCTACGAGCAGTACTTC.